Listed below are T cell receptor beta chains from one sample, sequenced in a study of radiation and T cells in renal cell carcinoma. Profiling relied on immunoSEQ multiplex PCR, and the TCRdb table lists in-frame clones only, not all of them. The sample gives fewer than 200,000 clones, roughly nine tenths of which show up once; around 11% is in the top ten. This material consisted of blood, taken from a patient whose treatment included radiotherapy and nephrectomy. The receptors stem from a woman between 45 and 60 years old with renal cell carcinoma. Both conserved end residues are part of each CDR3. The order of the fields is clone size, J gene, D gene, V gene, CDR3 DNA, CDR3 protein. The D gene is left open where the match is weak. Some rows mark clone size as missing; the rest say once, few, many or name a class of expanded clone.

>.|TRBJ2-1|TRBD1|TRBV19
TGTGCCAGTAGTATGGGACAGGGAAGGGGTGGTGAGCAGTTCTTC
CASSMGQGRGGEQFF
>.|TRBJ2-2|.|TRBV5-1
TGCGCCAGCAGCTTAGAGGGAAGGCGGGAGCTGTTTTTT
CASSLEGRRELFF
>.|TRBJ1-2|.|TRBV7-2
TGTGCCAGCAGCTTACAAACGTACTTGTATGGCTACACCTTC
CASSLQTYLYGYTF
>.|TRBJ2-3|.|TRBV4-1
TGCGCCAGCAGCCAAGATCTCTACCCCTCTAATTTCGATACGCAGTATTTT
CASSQDLYPSNFDTQYF
>.|TRBJ1-1|TRBD1|TRBV7-6
TGTGCCAGCAGCTTAGTTCCCGGGACAGGGGGAGCAAAGAACACTGAAGCTTTCTTT
CASSLVPGTGGAKNTEAFF
>.|TRBJ1-5|TRBD1|TRBV6-1
TGTGCCAGCCGAGAGGACAGGGGGCCTCAGCCCCAGCATTTT
CASREDRGPQPQHF
>.|TRBJ1-2|.|TRBV5-1
TGCGCCAGCTTACCGGGGCCTATAGGCAACTATGGCTACACCTTC
CASLPGPIGNYGYTF
>.|TRBJ1-1|.|TRBV19
TGTGCCAGTAGTTTCTCACAGGGGAACACTGAAGCTTTCTTT
CASSFSQGNTEAFF
>.|TRBJ1-4|TRBD1|TRBV30
TGTGCCGGACAGGGAGCTAATGAAAAACTGTTTTTT
CAGQGANEKLFF
>.|TRBJ1-1|TRBD1|TRBV5-1
TGCGCCAGCAGCCTAGGGACAGCAAGGAACACTGAAGCTTTCTTT
CASSLGTARNTEAFF
>.|TRBJ1-2|.|TRBV14
TGTGCCAGCAGCCAAGTTCGTGGACGCGGCTACACCTTC
CASSQVRGRGYTF
>.|TRBJ1-2|.|TRBV4-1
TGCGCCAGCAGCCAAGAGCGGGGGGGGTATGGCTACACCTTC
CASSQERGGYGYTF
>.|TRBJ2-3|TRBD2|TRBV7-9
TGTGCCAGCAGCCCATGGACTAGCGGTGGGGATACGCAGTATTTT
CASSPWTSGGDTQYF
>.|TRBJ2-2|TRBD2|TRBV7-2
TGTGCCACACTCCTTGGGGGACTAGCGAACACCGGGGAGCTGTTTTTT
CATLLGGLANTGELFF
>.|TRBJ2-7|TRBD1|TRBV30
TGTGCCTGGGGACAGGGCCCCTACGAGCAGTACTTC
CAWGQGPYEQYF
>.|TRBJ2-2|TRBD2|TRBV23-1
TGCGCCAGCAGTCCGCCACTAGCGGGGGACCACACCGGGGAGCTGTTTTTT
CASSPPLAGDHTGELFF
>.|TRBJ1-4|TRBD1|TRBV25-1
TGTGCCAGCAGTCTCCCACAGGGGGGTAGTGAAAAACTGTTTTTT
CASSLPQGGSEKLFF
>once|TRBJ2-7|.|TRBV7-2
TGTGCCAGCAGCTTAGGAGGTTCACAGTACGAGCAGTACTTC
CASSLGGSQYEQYF
>.|TRBJ2-6|.|TRBV19
TGTGCCAGTAGTCTCTTAAATGGAGTGGCCAACGTCCTGACTTTC
CASSLLNGVANVLTF
>.|TRBJ2-2|TRBD1|TRBV6-1
TGTGCCAGCAGTGTTGGGGGGACAGGGACCGGGGAGCTGTTTTTT
CASSVGGTGTGELFF
>.|TRBJ1-6|.|TRBV7-2
TGTGCCAGCAGCTTAGATGGGGGTTCCTATAATTCACCCCTCCACTTT
CASSLDGGSYNSPLHF
>.|TRBJ2-1|.|TRBV9
TGTGCCAGCAGCGAGACGGAAAGCTCCTACAATGAGCAGTTCTTC
CASSETESSYNEQFF
>.|TRBJ1-6|TRBD1|TRBV5-5
TGTGCCAGCAGCCTGCGGGACAGGGAGGAATATAATTCACCCCTCCACTTT
CASSLRDREEYNSPLHF
>few|TRBJ1-6|.|TRBV5-4
TGTGCCAGCAGCTTCGATGTTATAGATTCACCCCTCCACTTT
CASSFDVIDSPLHF
>.|TRBJ2-2|.|TRBV6-5
TGTGCCAGCAAGCACCGTCGGAACACCGGGGAGCTGTTTTTT
CASKHRRNTGELFF
>.|TRBJ1-1|TRBD1|TRBV7-8
TGTGCCAGCAGCCTCTACGACAGGGGGCGAACTGAAGCTTTCTTT
CASSLYDRGRTEAFF
>.|TRBJ2-4|TRBD2|TRBV7-2
TGTGCCAGCAGCTCCCCAGCGGGGGGAGTCCTAGCCAAAAACATTCAGTACTTC
CASSSPAGGVLAKNIQYF
>.|TRBJ2-3|.|TRBV7-6
TGTGCCAGCAGCTTAACCGGGGGAAGCACAGATACGCAGTATTTT
CASSLTGGSTDTQYF
>few|TRBJ1-4|.|TRBV5-4
TGTGCCAGCAGCTCCTCCCTGGGTGGGGAAAAACTGTTTTTT
CASSSSLGGEKLFF
>.|TRBJ1-1|.|TRBV5-4
TGTGCCAGCAGCTTGCAGACGGGACTCCCGGGAAGAGCTTTCTTT
CASSLQTGLPGRAFF
>.|TRBJ2-7|.|TRBV6-5
TGTGCCAGCCGCCCCGGACAGTCGAGGGAGCAGTACTTC
CASRPGQSREQYF
>.|TRBJ1-4|TRBD1|TRBV19
TGTGCCAGTAGTATAGTAGGCCCCCGACAGGGTGAAAAACTGTTTTTT
CASSIVGPRQGEKLFF
>.|TRBJ1-5|TRBD1|TRBV4-1
TGCGCCAGCAGCCAAGAGGGACAGGGGTTTGGTCAGCCCCAGCATTTT
CASSQEGQGFGQPQHF
>.|TRBJ2-5|.|TRBV5-4
TGTGCCAGCAGCTTGTCAGGGACCTGGGAGACCCAGTACTTC
CASSLSGTWETQYF
>.|TRBJ2-3|TRBD1|TRBV30
TGTGCCTGCAAAGGACAGGCCCCTTGGGGTAGACAAGATACGCAGTATTTT
CACKGQAPWGRQDTQYF
>.|TRBJ1-4|.|TRBV11-2
TGTGCCAGCAGCTCAAACGAAAAACTGTTTTTT
CASSSNEKLFF
>.|TRBJ1-1|.|TRBV29-1
TGCAGCGCAAAAGACGGCACTGAAGCTTTCTTT
CSAKDGTEAFF
>.|TRBJ1-3|.|TRBV7-2
TGTGCCAGCAGCACGGGACACTCGGTGCCCGGAGACACCATATATTTT
CASSTGHSVPGDTIYF
>.|TRBJ1-2|.|TRBV6-4
TGTGCCAGCAGTGCGGGACCCGGGGACTATGGCTACACCTTC
CASSAGPGDYGYTF
>.|TRBJ2-5|TRBD2|TRBV4-2
TGTGCCAGCAGCCAACAATTAGCGGGAGCGGGGGCCCAGCAAGAGACCCAGTACTTC
CASSQQLAGAGAQQETQYF
>.|TRBJ2-3|.|TRBV6-6
TGTGCCAGCAGTCACCTTCGACGAAAAGATACGCAGTATTTT
CASSHLRRKDTQYF
>.|TRBJ2-1|TRBD2|TRBV6-5
TGTGCCAGCAGTTTGAATAGCGGGGGTTTTAATGAGCAGTTCTTC
CASSLNSGGFNEQFF
>.|TRBJ2-7|TRBD1|TRBV11-3
TGTGCCAGCAGCTCATCGGGACAGGGATCCTACGAGCAGTACTTC
CASSSSGQGSYEQYF
>.|TRBJ2-1|.|TRBV7-2
TGTGCCAGCGAGGGCAGGGAGTCCTACAATGAGCAGTTCTTC
CASEGRESYNEQFF
>.|TRBJ1-2|TRBD1|TRBV6-5
TGTGCCAGCAGTTACTCGGACAGGGGTTACTATGGCTACACCTTC
CASSYSDRGYYGYTF
>.|TRBJ2-3|.|TRBV13
TGTGCCAGCAGCGTGAGGGGCAGGGAGACAGATACGCAGTATTTT
CASSVRGRETDTQYF
>.|TRBJ1-4|.|TRBV9
TGTGCCAGCAGCCCCCCCGGGCAGACGAATGAAAAACTGTTTTTT
CASSPPGQTNEKLFF
>.|TRBJ2-3|TRBD2|TRBV2
TGTGCCAGCAGTGACCGGCGGGGGGGCGGTGATACGCAGTATTTT
CASSDRRGGGDTQYF